A single sample is the source of the 8 T cell receptor beta chains below, sequenced in a study of CXCR3-negative and CXCR3-positive naive CD8 T cells. Each TRB cDNA library was prepared by 5' RACE (with UMI labels). TCRdb reprocessed the 5' RACE reads, with one entry per CDR3 protein and no DNA. The listing records roughly 70,000 distinct CDR3 sequences. Sample: naive CXCR3- CD8+ T cells from blood. Subset reported: CD45RO-CCR7+CD27+CD95- naive CD8+ T cells lacking CXCR3 (TNR3-). These receptors all stem from a human donor in good health. Some clones in this sample may be carry-over from other donors' samples.

The chain links TRBV12-3 or TRBV12-4 to TRBJ2-3. The CDR3 length is 15 residues. CDR3 amino acids: CASRDGLSGTDTQYF.

The chain is built from TRBV28 and TRBJ2-1; TCRdb lists TRBD1, though no DNA is available to test this call. CDR3 length: 14 amino acids. Germline V CDR1 and CDR2: MDHEN, SYDVKM. CDR3 amino acids: CASSWDRSYNEQFF.

J is TRBJ1-1 and V is TRBV29-1; the D call from TCRdb, TRBD1, cannot be confirmed without DNA. The CDR3 is 13 amino acids. CDR1 SQVTM and CDR2 ANQGSEA come from the germline V gene. CDR3 sequence: CSFWTGLNTEAFF.

The rearrangement links TRBV28 to TRBJ2-6; TCRdb selects TRBD2, and the lack of DNA leaves this call unchecked. This CDR3 has 15 amino acids. Germline V gene sequence: CDR1 MDHEN, CDR2 SYDVKM. This CDR3 is CASSSLAAGANVLTF.

The chain uses TRBV29-1 and TRBJ2-2; TCRdb's assignment of TRBD1 cannot be checked, as there is no DNA. The CDR3 is 12 amino acids. Per the germline V gene, CDR1 is SQVTM and CDR2 is ANQGSEA. The CDR3: CSVDQGTGELFF.

The V and J genes are TRBV29-1 and TRBJ2-1; there is no DNA to check the TCRdb D call of TRBD2. Germline V CDR1 and CDR2: SQVTM, ANQGSEA. The CDR3 is 18 residues long. The CDR3 protein is CSVERQASGRRSYNEQFF.

This sequence joins TRBV29-1 and TRBJ2-7; TCRdb's D call of TRBD2 is untestable without DNA. The CDR3 is 14 residues long. CDR1 is SQVTM and CDR2 is ANQGSEA in the germline V gene. CDR3 protein: CSVELAGTSYEQYF.

The chain has TRBV28 and TRBJ2-7; TCRdb outputs TRBD2, but without DNA this stays unchecked. CDR3 length: 14 residues. Germline V gives CDR1 MDHEN, CDR2 SYDVKM. CDR3 in amino acids: CASSYSGSFDEQYF.